Following are 7 T cell receptor beta chains from one sample sequenced in a study of cytomegalovirus exposure and HLA in healthy donors. Assay: immunoSEQ multiplex PCR; the TCRdb copy retains only in-frame clones and omits some. The sample carries 80,000 to 95,000 clones, about 94% recorded once. Sequenced input: PBMCs. The receptors here all came from a woman aged 30 to 39 in good health and CMV-seropositive.

This clone turned up a few times. This sequence joins TRBV4-1 and TRBJ1-3, with D possibly matching TRBD1 (6 bases). The germline CDR1 and CDR2 sequences are MGHRA and YSYEKL. The CDR3 is 15 amino acids. Trimming pared 2 bases from V and 0 bases from J, leaving 8 bases between. CDR3 coding DNA: TGCGCCAGCAGCCAATCCAGGGGCTCTGGAAACACCATATATTTT. As protein: CASSQSRGSGNTIYF.

The chain recombines TRBV2 with TRBJ1-3; 7 bases line up with TRBD1. CDR3 length: 15 residues. Trimming removed 6 bases from V and 4 bases from J; junction bases left unmatched: 9. The germline V gene has CDR1 SNHLY and CDR2 FYNNEI. CDR3 nucleotides: TGTGCCAGCAGCGGCGACAGGGCTACGGGAAACACCATATATTTT. Translated: CASSGDRATGNTIYF.

The CDR3 sequence: CASSPGLNFISSYNEQFF. The CDR3 nucleotides are TGTGCCAGCAGCCCGGGACTCAATTTTATAAGCTCCTACAATGAGCAGTTCTTC. This chain links TRBV5-5 with TRBJ2-1, with a weak D call TRBD2 (6 bases). Per the germline V gene, CDR1 is SGHKS and CDR2 is YYEKEE (reference sequence). The CDR3 consists of 18 residues. Trimming removed 4 bases at V and 0 bases at J, with 20 bases between.

This clone occurred once. The chain is built from TRBV28 and TRBJ2-7; possibly TRBD2 for D (6 bases). V dropped 8 bases and J dropped 7 bases, with 15 bases sitting between them. CDR3 length: 12 residues. In germline, CDR1 is MDHEN, CDR2 SYDVKM. The CDR3 here is CASGSLRGEQYF. The DNA for the CDR3 is TGTGCCAGCGGGTCCCTTCGGGGGGAGCAGTACTTC.

This chain joins TRBV6-6 and TRBJ2-1; 9 bases are a match to TRBD2. The J segment lost 8 bases and the V segment lost 0 bases, leaving 8 bases of the junction unmatched. CDR1 is MNHNY, CDR2 SVGAGI, per germline (reference sequence). This CDR3 is built from 16 residues. Here the CDR3 DNA reads TGTGCCAGCAGTTACTCGAACCTAGCGGGATCTTATGAGCAGTTCTTC. Its translation is CASSYSNLAGSYEQFF.

V and J are TRBV18 and TRBJ2-7, with D possibly TRBD1 on 5 matching bases. The germline CDR1 and CDR2 sequences are KGHSH and LQKENI. The CDR3 covers 15 residues. V dropped 2 bases and J dropped 2 bases, with 13 bases sitting between them. CDR3 sequence: CASSPGSDSAYEQYF. The CDR3 bases are TGTGCCAGCTCACCAGGGTCCGACAGTGCCTACGAGCAGTACTTC.

This chain connects TRBV30 to TRBJ1-1, with TRBD1 matching 8 bases. The trim removed 2 bases at V and 4 bases at J, leaving 0 bases unmatched. CDR1 is GTSNPN, CDR2 SVGIG, per germline (reference sequence). This CDR3 spans 12 amino acids. CDR3 region: CAWSTGGTEAFF. In nucleotides, the CDR3 is TGTGCCTGGAGTACAGGGGGCACTGAAGCTTTCTTT.